What follows are 18 T cell receptor beta chains derived from one specimen sequenced in a study of T cell responses to AZD1222 COVID-19 vaccine (dated by TCRdb to about 2021). Library preparation was by the immunoSEQ multiplex PCR assay. In its TCRdb copy, this immuneACCESS table keeps in-frame sequences only and misses some clones. Where compared with another copy, unresolved V genes explain less than half of these, and the others have no known cause. Here the sample has about 180,000 clones; about 90% occur a single time. Under 14% of the sample lies in the top ten. Read against the paper, the sample's time point label means: about 28 days (+/-7) after the second vaccine dose. The specimen was peripheral blood, collected 28 days after the second AZD1222 dose. The receptors come from an adult who received the AZD1222 COVID-19 vaccine.

The rearrangement links TRBV5-5 to TRBJ1-5; 7 bases fit TRBD1. This CDR3 contains 13 residues. The ends lost 0 bases at V and 7 bases at J; junction bases unmatched: 1. Per the germline V gene, CDR1 is SGHKS and CDR2 is YYEKEE (reference sequence). The CDR3 here is CASSLAGGQPQHF. CDR3 bases: TGTGCCAGCAGCTTGGCAGGGGGGCAGCCCCAGCATTTT.

The genes are TRBV4-3 and TRBJ1-5; unclear D gene. The length of the CDR3 is 15 residues. The germline V gene encodes CDR1 LGHNA and CDR2 YSLEER. V lost 1 base and J lost 0, with 7 bases in between. This CDR3 is CASSQGVNSNQPQHF. As DNA, the CDR3 is TGCGCCAGCAGCCAAGGGGTAAATAGCAATCAGCCCCAGCATTTT.

The CDR3 sequence: CAGRQGAAGGSGYTF. The CDR3, as DNA: TGTGCCGGCCGCCAGGGGGCCGCAGGTGGATCTGGCTACACCTTC. The chain is built from TRBV6-5 and TRBJ1-2; TRBD1 matches 8 bases. There are 15 residues in the CDR3. The junction had 18 bases not matched to a gene; V was cut back by 11 bases and J by 7 bases. Germline CDR1 reads MNHEY; CDR2 reads SVGAGI.

The gene calls are TRBV30 and TRBJ1-2; maybe TRBD1 (5 bases). The CDR3 runs to 14 residues. Trimming pared 0 bases from V and 8 bases from J, leaving 16 bases between. Germline CDR1 is GTSNPN and CDR2 is SVGIG (reference sequence). The CDR3 DNA follows: TGTGCCTGGAGTGTACCAACCCACCAGGGAGGCTACACCTTC. Translating gives CAWSVPTHQGGYTF.

This clone was observed a single time. The CDR3 DNA is TGTGCCAGTAAACGAACAGGGGGGGAAGCTTTCTTT. Amino acids: CASKRTGGEAFF. The rearrangement joins TRBV19 to TRBJ1-1; TRBD1 aligns across 8 bases. Germline CDR1 reads LNHDA; CDR2 reads SQIVND (reference sequence). Trimming cost V 7 bases and J 8 bases; bases outside gene matches: 6. The CDR3 consists of 12 residues. Drawing the rest from reference TRBV19 and TRBJ1-1, the complete variable domain is DGGITQSPKYLFRKEGQNVTLSCEQNLNHDAMYWYRQDPGQGLRLIYYSQIVNDFQKGDIAEGYSVSREKKESFPLTVTSAQKNPTAFYLCASKRTGGEAFFGQGTRLTVV.

The gene calls are TRBV28 and TRBJ1-3; no firm D call. Germline V gene data show CDR1 as MDHEN and CDR2 as SYDVKM. The CDR3 contains 14 residues. Trimming took 2 bases from V and 4 from J, leaving 9 bases between them. CDR3 sequence: CASSLTTLGNTIYF. DNA of the CDR3: TGTGCCAGCAGTTTAACGACACTCGGAAACACCATATATTTT.

The chain is built from TRBV5-4 and TRBJ1-1; D uncertain. Germline CDR1 is SGHNT and CDR2 is YYREEE (reference sequence). The V end lost 5 bases, the J end lost 2 bases, and 19 bases lay between the germline ends. CDR3 length equals 16 residues. CDR3 sequence reads: CASSPPRQGFNTEAFF. The CDR3 nucleotides are TGTGCCAGCAGTCCACCTAGACAAGGATTTAACACTGAAGCTTTCTTT.

V usage is TRBV9 and J usage is TRBJ2-5; D is undetermined. Trimming removed 3 bases at V and 1 base at J, with 4 bases between. The CDR3 is 12 amino acids. Looked up from germline, CDR1 is SGDLS and CDR2 is YYNGEE. The CDR3 DNA sequence: TGTGCCAGCAGCGCCCCCCAAGAGACCCAGTACTTC. It specifies CASSAPQETQYF.

This clone has a single count. J is TRBJ1-4 and V is TRBV5-8, with TRBD1 matching 8 bases. With V trimmed by 1 base and J by 0 bases, 2 bases remained unmatched. The CDR3 covers 16 residues. The germline gives CDR1 SGHTS, CDR2 YDEGEE. In DNA form, the CDR3 reads TGTGCCAGCAGCTTGTACAGGGGGGCAACTAATGAAAAACTGTTTTTT. It yields the protein CASSLYRGATNEKLFF.

The chain carries TRBV5-8 and TRBJ1-5; no firm D call. The CDR3 runs to 14 residues. Trimming removed 0 bases from V and 6 bases from J, with 10 bases in between. CDR1 is SGHTS and CDR2 is YDEGEE in the germline V gene. CDR3 coding DNA: TGTGCCAGCAGCTTGGAGGTTGGGAGTCAGCCCCAGCATTTT. As protein: CASSLEVGSQPQHF.

This sequence joins TRBV4-1 and TRBJ1-2; D is undetermined. V was shortened by 0 bases and J by 6 bases, with 17 bases between the two germline ends. The CDR3 runs to 16 residues. CDR1 MGHRA and CDR2 YSYEKL come from the germline V gene. The CDR3 nucleotides read TGCGCCAGCAGCCAAGATACGGGAAACAGTCCTAATGGCTACACCTTC. Residues: CASSQDTGNSPNGYTF.

The chain joins TRBV7-2 to TRBJ2-3; perhaps TRBD2 as D (6 bases). Trimming shortened V by 7 bases and J by 4 bases, and 15 bases separated the two germline ends. Germline CDR1 reads SGHTA; CDR2 reads FQGNSA. The CDR3 contains 14 residues. The CDR3 DNA reads TGTGCCAGCACCCGGGACTTCCCCCCAGATACGCAGTATTTT. Translation gives CASTRDFPPDTQYF.

The CDR3 bases are TGTGCCAGCAGTGAATCTGCAAATTCACCCCTCCACTTT. Translated: CASSESANSPLHF. The chain links TRBV6-4 to TRBJ1-6; D remains unclear. This CDR3 contains 13 residues. V lost 3 bases, J lost 7 bases, and 7 bases lay in between. Germline-derived CDR1 and CDR2 are MRHNA and SNTAGT.

The gene calls are TRBV25-1 and TRBJ1-1, with D possibly matching TRBD1 (5 bases). CDR1 is MGHDK, CDR2 SYGVNS, per germline. The length of the CDR3 is 14 residues. V was pared by 4 bases and J by 4 bases, with 13 bases between. This CDR3 is CASSGDSGSTEAFF. CDR3 coding DNA: TGTGCCAGCAGTGGAGATTCAGGGAGCACTGAAGCTTTCTTT.

The chain is built from TRBV2 and TRBJ1-5; D is possibly TRBD1 (6 bases). This CDR3 has 16 residues. Trimming stripped 6 bases from V and 9 bases from J, with 24 bases between. Germline lookup yields CDR1 SNHLY and CDR2 FYNNEI. In DNA, the CDR3 is TGTGCCAGCAGCCCGGACCTTGGGGGCTTCAGCCGGCCCCAGCATTTT. Translating gives CASSPDLGGFSRPQHF.

This clone was seen a handful of times. The chain links TRBV19 to TRBJ2-1; 11 bases match TRBD2. Germline trimming cut 7 bases from V and 9 bases from J; bases unmatched to any gene: 11. Germline lookup yields CDR1 LNHDA and CDR2 SQIVND (reference sequence). CDR3 size: 15 residues. The CDR3 loop is CASTGIAGGISEQFF. The CDR3 DNA reads as TGTGCCAGTACGGGAATAGCGGGGGGGATCAGTGAGCAGTTCTTC.

This clone was counted ten times or more. V gene TRBV11-2 combines with J gene TRBJ1-2; D not resolved. The CDR3 runs to 13 residues. Per the germline V gene, CDR1 is SGHAT and CDR2 is FQNNGV. Trimming removed 0 bases at V and 8 bases at J, with 10 bases between. CDR3 amino acids: CASSLDLWGGYTF. DNA of the CDR3: TGTGCCAGCAGCTTAGATCTGTGGGGAGGCTACACCTTC.

The V call is TRBV27, the J call TRBJ2-1; D is possibly TRBD2 (7 bases). From germline, CDR1 is MNHEY and CDR2 SMNVEV (reference sequence). Trimming cost V 10 bases and J 7 bases, with 17 bases left between them. The CDR3 is 13 amino acids. The CDR3 bases are TGTGCCACCGGGGGGAGGGGGGCAAATGAGCAGTTCTTC. Translation gives CATGGRGANEQFF.